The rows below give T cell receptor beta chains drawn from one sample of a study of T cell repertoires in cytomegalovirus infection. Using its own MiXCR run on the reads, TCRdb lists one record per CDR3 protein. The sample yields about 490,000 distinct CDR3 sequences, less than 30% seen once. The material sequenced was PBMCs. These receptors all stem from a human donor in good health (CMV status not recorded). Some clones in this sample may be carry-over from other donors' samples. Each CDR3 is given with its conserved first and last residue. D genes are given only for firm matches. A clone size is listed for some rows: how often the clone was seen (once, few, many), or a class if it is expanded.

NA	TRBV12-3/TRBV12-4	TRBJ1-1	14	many	TGTGCCAGCAGCCTGACAGATTATAACACTGAAGCTTTCTTT	CASSLTDYNTEAFF
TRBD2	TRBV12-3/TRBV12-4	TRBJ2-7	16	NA	TGTGCCAGCAGTTTAGCGGGGACTAGCGGTTACTACGAGCAGTACTTC	CASSLAGTSGYYEQYF
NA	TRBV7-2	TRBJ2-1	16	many	TGTGCCAGCAGCATTTCCGGGACAAGAACAAGGGCCGAAATATTCTTC	CASSISGTRTRAEIFF
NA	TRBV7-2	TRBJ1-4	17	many	TGTGCCAGCAGCTCATACGTAGGGTCCGTAATTAATGAAAAACTGTTTTTT	CASSSYVGSVINEKLFF
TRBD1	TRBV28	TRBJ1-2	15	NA	TGTGCCAGCAGCCCAGAGGGACAGGGTACTATGGGCTACACCTTC	CASSPEGQGTMGYTF
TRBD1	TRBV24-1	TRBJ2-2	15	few	TGTGCCACCAGTGATCCGGGACAGGGGGCGAGGGAGCTGTTTTTT	CATSDPGQGARELFF
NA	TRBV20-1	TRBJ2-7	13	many	TGCAGTGCTAGCTTAGCGAGCAACTACGAGCAGTACTTC	CSASLASNYEQYF
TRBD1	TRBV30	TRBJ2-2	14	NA	TGTGCCTGGAGAGCTCCAGGGGGCGGCGGGGAGCTGTTTTTT	CAWRAPGGGGELFF
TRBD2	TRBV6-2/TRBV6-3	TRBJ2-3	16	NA	TGTGCCAGCAGTCGCGAACTAGCGGGCGAGCGGGATACGCAGTATTTT	CASSRELAGERDTQYF
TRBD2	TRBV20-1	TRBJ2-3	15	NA	TGCAGTGCTAGACGGCCTAGCGGTAGCACAGATACGCAGTATTTT	CSARRPSGSTDTQYF
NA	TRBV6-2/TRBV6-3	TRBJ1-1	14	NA	TGTGCCAGCAGTTACGGGCATTGGAACACTGAAGCTTTCTTT	CASSYGHWNTEAFF
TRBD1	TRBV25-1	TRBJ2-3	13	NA	TGTGCCAGCAGTGGAAACAGGGGAGATACGCAGTATTTT	CASSGNRGDTQYF
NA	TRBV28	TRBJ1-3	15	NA	TGTGCCAGCACAGGGCAGAAGATCTCTGGAAACACCATATATTTT	CASTGQKISGNTIYF
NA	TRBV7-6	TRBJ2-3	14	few	TGTGCCAGCAGCCGTTCCCTGGGTGCCGGGACGCAGTATTTT	CASSRSLGAGTQYF
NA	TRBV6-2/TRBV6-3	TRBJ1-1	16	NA	TGTGCCAGCAGCCTCGGACCGAGTACGGTTAACACTGAAGCTTTCTTT	CASSLGPSTVNTEAFF
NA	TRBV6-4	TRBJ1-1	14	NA	TGTGCCAGCAGTCCCGAGGGGGGTATCACTGAAGCTTTCTTT	CASSPEGGITEAFF
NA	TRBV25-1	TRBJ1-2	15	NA	TGTGCCAGCAGTGGTTTCTCATCCTGGGACGGGCCCGGAACCTTC	CASSGFSSWDGPGTF
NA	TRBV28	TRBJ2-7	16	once	TGTGCCAGCCAGGGACCCGGACCCACGAGCTCCTACGAGCAGTACTTC	CASQGPGPTSSYEQYF
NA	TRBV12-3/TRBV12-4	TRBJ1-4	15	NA	TGTGCCAGCAGGCCGGGACTTCTAACCACCGAAAAACTGTTTTTT	CASRPGLLTTEKLFF
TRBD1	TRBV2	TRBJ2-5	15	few	TGTGCCAGCAGTGCCACAGGGGGCGATTCTCAGACCCAGTACTTC	CASSATGGDSQTQYF
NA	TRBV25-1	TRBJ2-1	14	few	TGTGCCAGCAGCGACCTCAGCTCCTACAATGAGCAGTTCTTC	CASSDLSSYNEQFF
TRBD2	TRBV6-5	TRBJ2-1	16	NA	TGTGCCAGCAGTTACACTAGCGCCACTCTCTACAATGAGCAGTTCTTC	CASSYTSATLYNEQFF
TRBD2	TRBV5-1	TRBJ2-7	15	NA	TGCGCCAGCAGCTTGGGGACTAGCGTGACCTACGAGCAGTACTTC	CASSLGTSVTYEQYF
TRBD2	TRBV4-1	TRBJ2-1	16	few	TGCGCCAGCAGAATTAGCGGGAGGGCCTCCTACAATGAGCAGTTCTTC	CASRISGRASYNEQFF
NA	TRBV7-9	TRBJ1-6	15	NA	TGTGCCAGCAGAGCCTCGGGACAATATAATTCACCCCTCCACTTT	CASRASGQYNSPLHF
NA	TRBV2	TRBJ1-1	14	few	TGTGCCAGCAGGGGGGGTGAGACTTACACTGAAGCTTTCTTT	CASRGGETYTEAFF
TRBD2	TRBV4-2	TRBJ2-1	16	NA	TGTGCCAGCAGCCAATTTACTAGCGGGAGGGTCGATGAGCAGTTCTTC	CASSQFTSGRVDEQFF
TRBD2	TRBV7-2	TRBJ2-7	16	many	TGTGCCAGCAGCTTAGGGGGACTAGCGGGAGACTACGAGCAGTACTTC	CASSLGGLAGDYEQYF
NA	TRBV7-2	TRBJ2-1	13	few	TGTGCCAGCATCACCCTGGTCGGAGGTGAGCAGTTCTTC	CASITLVGGEQFF
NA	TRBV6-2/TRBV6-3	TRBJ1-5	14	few	TGTGCCACCAGATACGTGGGAGTCAATCAGCCCCAGCATTTT	CATRYVGVNQPQHF
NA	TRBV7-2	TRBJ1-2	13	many	TGTGCCAGCAGCCTCCGGGAGACCTATGGCTACACCTTC	CASSLRETYGYTF
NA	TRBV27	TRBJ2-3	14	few	TGTGCCAGCAGAATGAGGTCCCCAGGAGATACGCAGTATTTT	CASRMRSPGDTQYF
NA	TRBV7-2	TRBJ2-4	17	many	TGTGCCAGCGGGGGGACGCCCGGAGCGCTAGCCAAAAACATTCAGTACTTC	CASGGTPGALAKNIQYF
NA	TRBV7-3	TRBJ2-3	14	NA	TGTGCCAGCAGCTTATCCGGCACAGAAAGTACGCAGTATTTT	CASSLSGTESTQYF
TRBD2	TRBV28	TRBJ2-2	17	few	TGTGCCAGCAGTGGACTAGCGGGTTCCCGGGGCACCGGGGAGCTGTTTTTT	CASSGLAGSRGTGELFF
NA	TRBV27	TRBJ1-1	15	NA	TGTGCCAGCAGCCGTAACAGGCAACCGAACACTGAAGCTTTCTTT	CASSRNRQPNTEAFF
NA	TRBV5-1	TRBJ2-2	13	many	TGCGCCAGCAGCCCTCAGGGAACCGGGGAGCTGTTTTTT	CASSPQGTGELFF